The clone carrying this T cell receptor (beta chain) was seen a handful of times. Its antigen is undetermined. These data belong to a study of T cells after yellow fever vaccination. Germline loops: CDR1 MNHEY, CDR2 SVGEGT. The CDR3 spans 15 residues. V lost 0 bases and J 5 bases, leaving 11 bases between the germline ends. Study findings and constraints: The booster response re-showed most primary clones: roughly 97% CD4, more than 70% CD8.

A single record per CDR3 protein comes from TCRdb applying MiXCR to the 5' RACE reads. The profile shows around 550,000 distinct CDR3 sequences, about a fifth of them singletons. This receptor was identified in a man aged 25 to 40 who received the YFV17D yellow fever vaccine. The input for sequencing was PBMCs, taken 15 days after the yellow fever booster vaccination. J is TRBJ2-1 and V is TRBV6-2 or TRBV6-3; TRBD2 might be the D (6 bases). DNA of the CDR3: TGTGCCAGCAGTTACTCTAGCGGAAGTCACAATGAGCAGTTCTTC. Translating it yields CASSYSSGSHNEQFF.